This entry lists 24 T cell receptor beta chains sequenced from one sample in a study of regulatory T cells in long-lasting Graves disease. Sequencing libraries for TCR beta were prepared with iRepertoire HTBI primers and Arm-PCR of CDR3 regions. TCRdb itself ran the multiplex PCR reads through MiXCR, one entry per CDR3 protein. The data show 550,000 or so distinct CDR3 sequences, approximately 12% seen once. The time point was: newly diagnosed GD, antithyroid drugs for less than 3 months. Extracted PBMC RNA gave rise to the TCR library. Another study also made use of these data, one on T cells in Graves' hyperthyroidism and ophthalmopathy.

The sample was peripheral blood mononuclear cells (PBMCs), taken at new diagnosis, from a patient treated with antithyroid drugs. These receptors came from a woman in her 30s with Graves disease.

This clonotype showed up many times. The chain carries TRBV30 and TRBJ2-7, with 7 bases identical to TRBD1. Germline assignment: CDR1 GTSNPN and CDR2 SVGIG (reference sequence). This CDR3 has 14 residues. V lost 0 bases and J lost 8; bases outside the gene matches: 10. CDR3 protein: CAWSVQTGVGQQYF. Written as DNA, the CDR3 is TGTGCCTGGAGTGTACAAACAGGGGTTGGGCAGCAGTACTTC.

This clonotype was counted a few times. This rearrangement joins TRBV7-3 to TRBJ2-3; D is possibly TRBD1 or TRBD2 (5 bases each). Trimming took 5 bases from V and 1 from J, leaving 16 bases between them. This CDR3 contains 16 residues. The V gene's germline CDR1 is SGHTA and CDR2 FQGTGA. CDR3 in amino acids: CASSPGTGSGTDTQYF. CDR3 in DNA: TGTGCCAGCAGCCCTGGGACGGGCAGTGGCACAGATACGCAGTATTTT. The full variable domain, in which reference TRBV7-3 and TRBJ2-3 provide the parts outside the CDR3, is GAGVSQTPSNKVTEKGKYVELRCDPISGHTALYWYRQSLGQGPEFLIYFQGTGAADDSGLPNDRFFAVRPEGSVSTLKIQRTERGDSAVYLCASSPGTGSGTDTQYFGPGTRLTVL.

This clonotype has more than one count but fewer than ten. The V call is TRBV6-2 or TRBV6-3, the J call TRBJ1-1, with D uncertain. Trimming removed 4 bases at V and 1 base at J, with 16 bases between. The CDR3 has 16 residues. CDR1 and CDR2 (germline): MNHEY, SVGEGT. The CDR3 spells CASSFGSWIKNTEAFF. The CDR3 bases are TGTGCCAGCAGTTTTGGGTCTTGGATAAAGAACACTGAAGCTTTCTTT.

In this sample, this clonotype turned up many times. The chain couples TRBV6-1 to TRBJ1-2; D may be TRBD1 (5 bases). CDR1 and CDR2 from the germline V gene are MNHNS and SASEGT. This CDR3 spans 13 amino acids. The germline V and J ends were trimmed by 8 bases and 6 bases, with 16 bases remaining between them. CDR3 region: CASGRIRGNGYTF. DNA of the CDR3: TGTGCCAGCGGGAGAATAAGGGGCAATGGCTACACCTTC.

This clonotype was seen ten or more times. The chain employs TRBV20-1 and TRBJ2-6; TRBD1 aligns across 8 bases. Germline loops: CDR1 DFQATT, CDR2 SNEGSKA (reference sequence). J was trimmed by 1 base and V by 1 base; bases with no gene match: 9. The CDR3 has 18 residues. The CDR3 DNA sequence: TGCAGTGCTAGAGGCCCCGGACAGGGAAGGTCTGGGGCCAACGTCCTGACTTTC. Encoded protein: CSARGPGQGRSGANVLTF.

The table lists this clonotype with a count of one. V and J are TRBV5-1 and TRBJ2-1; TRBD2 matches 11 bases. Losses at the gene ends were 4 bases for V and 9 bases for J; bases not matched to a gene: 12. The CDR3 has 16 amino acids. Germline CDR1 is SGHRS and CDR2 is YFSETQ. CDR3 protein: CASSRFLAGGDGEQFF. The CDR3 nucleotides read TGCGCCAGCAGCCGATTCCTAGCGGGAGGTGACGGTGAGCAGTTCTTC. The full variable domain, completed using reference TRBV5-1 and TRBJ2-1, is KAGVTQTPRYLIKTRGQQVTLSCSPISGHRSVSWYQQTPGQGLQFLFEYFSETQRNKGNFPGRFSGRQFSNSRSEMNVSTLELGDSALYLCASSRFLAGGDGEQFFGPGTRLTVL.

In this sample, this clonotype turned up a few times. The chain combines TRBV3-1 with TRBJ2-1; 9 bases map to TRBD2. Germline V gene lookup returns CDR1 LGHDT and CDR2 YNNKEL (reference sequence). This CDR3 region has 17 residues. After removal of 1 base from V and 2 bases from J, the junction contained 6 bases not matched to a gene. As DNA, the CDR3 is TGTGCCAGCAGCCAAGGTTCTGGCGGGAGGGCCTACAATGAGCAGTTCTTC. Its translation: CASSQGSGGRAYNEQFF.

For the CDR3, the DNA is TGCGCCAGCAGCCACGGCGGCGGGAGGGCCGCAGATACGCAGTATTTT. It codes for CASSHGGGRAADTQYF. The chain is built from TRBV4-3 and TRBJ2-3; 9 bases align to TRBD2. Germline values: CDR1 LGHNA, CDR2 YSLEER. V dropped 3 bases and J dropped 4; count of bases not matched to a gene: 8. CDR3 size: 16 residues.

This clonotype was observed many times. This CDR3 is CSASSYSEGQETQYF. The CDR3 DNA reads as TGCAGTGCTTCAAGCTACAGCGAGGGACAGGAGACCCAGTACTTC. J is TRBJ2-5 and V is TRBV20-1, with 7 bases lining up with TRBD1. CDR1 is DFQATT, CDR2 SNEGSKA, per germline (reference sequence). The V and J ends lost 5 bases and 5 bases, in that order; junction bases with no gene match: 14. The length of the CDR3 is 15 residues.

This clonotype was counted many times. The chain is built from TRBV11-2 and TRBJ2-3, with 12 bases fitting TRBD2. This CDR3 is built from 16 residues. Trimming cost V 8 bases and J 3 bases; bases outside gene matches: 9. CDR1 SGHAT and CDR2 FQNNGV come from the germline V gene. The CDR3 region is CASAASGGEGTDTQYF. The CDR3 DNA is TGTGCCAGCGCGGCTAGCGGGGGGGAGGGGACAGATACGCAGTATTTT.

This chain uses TRBV28 with TRBJ1-4; D perhaps matches TRBD1 (6 bases). The CDR3 has 14 amino acids. V lost 8 bases and J 10 bases, leaving 20 bases between the germline ends. In germline, CDR1 is MDHEN, CDR2 SYDVKM. The CDR3 loop reads CASSQRGVGVKLFF. Here the CDR3 DNA reads TGTGCCAGCTCCCAGAGGGGGGTAGGTGTAAAACTGTTTTTT.

This chain uses TRBV3-1 with TRBJ2-3, with D unclear. The germline CDR1 and CDR2 sequences are LGHDT and YNNKEL (reference sequence). V was cut by 2 bases and J by 0 bases, with 15 bases left in between. The CDR3 has 17 amino acids. The CDR3 nucleotides are TGTGCCAGCAGCCAATCGTACGTAGCCAAGAGCACAGATACGCAGTATTTT. Translating it yields CASSQSYVAKSTDTQYF.

The gene calls are TRBV24-1 and TRBJ2-2, with 14 positions matching TRBD2. The CDR3 sequence is 17 residues long. J was trimmed by 6 bases and V by 3 bases; bases with no gene match: 5. Germline V gene data show CDR1 as KGHDR and CDR2 as SFDVKD. In nucleotides, the CDR3 is TGTGCCACCAGTGATCCGGGACTAGCGGGAGTTTCCGGGGAGCTGTTTTTT. This translates into CATSDPGLAGVSGELFF.

At least ten counts were recorded for this clonotype. The chain joins TRBV29-1 to TRBJ1-4; D may be TRBD1 (6 bases). Germline V gene lookup returns CDR1 SQVTM and CDR2 ANQGSEA. The CDR3 is 13 residues long. The ends were cut back, 3 bases at V and 6 bases at J, with 11 bases in the middle. The CDR3 DNA is TGCAGCGTTGACGAAGGGGGGCATGAAAAACTGTTTTTT. Translation: CSVDEGGHEKLFF. Based on the CDR3 plus reference TRBV29-1 and TRBJ1-4, the full variable domain is SAVISQKPSRDICQRGTSLTIQCQVDSQVTMMFWYRQQPGQSLTLIATANQGSEATYESGFVIDKFPISRPNLTFSTLTVSNMSPEDSSIYLCSVDEGGHEKLFFGSGTQLSVL.

V is TRBV18 and J is TRBJ2-2; 13 positions match TRBD2. Germline trimming cut 0 bases from V and 7 bases from J; bases unmatched to any gene: 5. The CDR3 runs to 17 residues. Germline CDR1 KGHSH, CDR2 LQKENI. The CDR3 nucleotides read TGTGCCAGCTCACCACCGGGACTAGCGGGATCTGGCGGGGAGCTGTTTTTT. It encodes CASSPPGLAGSGGELFF.

This clonotype occurred many times. This rearrangement joins TRBV30 to TRBJ2-5; 7 nucleotides line up with TRBD1. From germline, CDR1 is GTSNPN and CDR2 SVGIG (reference sequence). The ends lost 5 bases at V and 0 bases at J; junction bases unmatched: 12. The CDR3 has 16 amino acids. CDR3 residues: CAWEAWGTVYQETQYF. CDR3 DNA: TGTGCCTGGGAAGCTTGGGGGACAGTGTACCAAGAGACCCAGTACTTC.

There are many counts of this clonotype. The chain uses TRBV30 and TRBJ2-1; TRBD1 matches at 9 bases. Germline CDR1 reads GTSNPN; CDR2 reads SVGIG (reference sequence). The CDR3 spans 14 residues. The V and J ends lost 4 bases and 3 bases, in that order; junction bases with no gene match: 4. The CDR3 loop reads CAWNRDRVYNEQFF. CDR3 nucleotides: TGTGCCTGGAACCGGGACAGGGTCTACAATGAGCAGTTCTTC.

The J gene is TRBJ1-2, the V gene TRBV28; D is unclear. This CDR3 has 16 amino acids. Germline V gives CDR1 MDHEN, CDR2 SYDVKM. The V gene lost 4 bases and the J gene lost 7 bases, with 22 bases spanning the gap. The CDR3 DNA follows: TGTGCCAGCAGTTCTGCGGCCAGGACGATCGCGGGTGGCTACACCTTC. It specifies CASSSAARTIAGGYTF.

This clonotype was observed many times. This rearrangement joins TRBV20-1 to TRBJ2-3; D might be TRBD1 (6 bases). The CDR3 contains 14 residues. V was trimmed by 6 bases and J by 5 bases, leaving 18 bases between them. Germline assignment: CDR1 DFQATT and CDR2 SNEGSKA (reference sequence). The CDR3 bases are TGCAGTGCCGGACAGAAGAGAGGGAAAGATACGCAGTATTTT. Residues: CSAGQKRGKDTQYF.

This chain connects TRBV9 to TRBJ2-7; 8 nucleotides align to TRBD2. The CDR3 totals 16 residues. J was trimmed by 4 bases and V by 0 bases; bases with no gene match: 9. CDR1 and CDR2 from the germline V gene are SGDLS and YYNGEE. The CDR3 sequence is CASSVGSGTPRYEQYF. In DNA form, the CDR3 reads TGTGCCAGCAGCGTAGGTAGCGGGACCCCGAGGTACGAGCAGTACTTC.

Ten or more counts support this clonotype. The chain recombines TRBV12-3 or TRBV12-4 with TRBJ1-1; D is ambiguous. The CDR3 totals 11 residues. Deletions cut 3 bases from V and 9 bases from J, with 8 bases between. CDR3 in DNA: TGTGCCAGCAGTTTTCGGTTTCAAGCTTTCTTT. Translated, it gives CASSFRFQAFF.

Comment on this clonotype: This may be a read error: a much more frequent sequence differs by one nucleotide. The CDR3 end shows no conserved phenylalanine or tryptophan, and so a read error is likely. V usage is TRBV2 and J usage is TRBJ2-7, with 7 bases that match TRBD2. CDR1 is SNHLY, CDR2 FYNNEI, per germline. V dropped 6 bases and J dropped 2; count of bases not matched to a gene: 10. The CDR3 is made up of 15 amino acids. The CDR3 DNA is TGTGCCAGCAGCGATACTAGCGCGTACACCTACGAGCAGTACCTC. As protein: CASSDTSAYTYEQYL.

This clonotype was detected ten times or more. The chain employs TRBV9 and TRBJ2-5; D possibly corresponds to TRBD2 (7 bases). This CDR3 has 15 residues. Trimming took 1 base from V and 3 from J, leaving 13 bases between them. The germline V gene has CDR1 SGDLS and CDR2 YYNGEE. The CDR3 reads CASSVTKGGKETQYF. The CDR3 DNA sequence: TGTGCCAGCAGCGTAACCAAGGGGGGGAAAGAGACCCAGTACTTC.

This clonotype was seen once. One end of the junction fails to match germline, which may point to a read error. The gene calls are TRBV30 and TRBJ1-1, with D uncertain. The CDR3 covers 16 residues. CDR1 and CDR2 (germline): GTSNPN, SVGIG (reference sequence). DNA of the CDR3: TGTGCCTGGAGTGCCGGGCGTATGGGCTGGAACACCGAAGCTTTCTTT. Residues: CAWSAGRMGWNTEAFF.